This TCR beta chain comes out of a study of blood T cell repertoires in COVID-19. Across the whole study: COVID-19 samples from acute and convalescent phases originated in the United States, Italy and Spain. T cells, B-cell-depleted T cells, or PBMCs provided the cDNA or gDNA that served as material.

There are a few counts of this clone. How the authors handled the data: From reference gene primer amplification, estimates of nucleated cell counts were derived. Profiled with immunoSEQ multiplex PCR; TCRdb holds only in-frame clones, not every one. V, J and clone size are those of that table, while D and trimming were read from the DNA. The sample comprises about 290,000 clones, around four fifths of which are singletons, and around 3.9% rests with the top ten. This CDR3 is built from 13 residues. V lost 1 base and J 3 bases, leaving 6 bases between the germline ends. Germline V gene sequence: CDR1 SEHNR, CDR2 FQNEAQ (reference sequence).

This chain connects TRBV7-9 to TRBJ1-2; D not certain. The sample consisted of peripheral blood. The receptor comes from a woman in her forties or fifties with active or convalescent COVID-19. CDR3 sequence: CASSLGADYGYTF. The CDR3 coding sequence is TGTGCCAGCAGCTTAGGGGCAGACTATGGCTACACCTTC.